This T cell receptor (beta chain) was recorded in a study of siplizumab effects on memory and regulatory T cells. Findings of the study overall: Roughly 75-97% of dividing CD4+ or CD8+ clones were without an attributable naive or memory phenotype. Alloreactive sequences tracing back to unstimulated CD4+ memory cells were significantly reduced by siplizumab. Unstimulated subsets captured only a minor fraction of alloreactive clones. The suppressive capacity of proliferating Tregs from siplizumab cultures remained unconfirmed.

The table lists this clone with a few counts. Its target is not known. The assay was immunoSEQ multiplex PCR, and TCRdb's table has in-frame clones only and misses some. The table has about 7,400 clones, around 66% seen once; the top ten hold about half. The CDR3 loop spans 16 amino acids. Germline loops: CDR1 MGHRA, CDR2 YSYEKL. V shed 0 bases, J shed 2 bases, and the junction held 5 bases outside the gene matches. The chain carries TRBV4-1 and TRBJ1-2, with 8 bases that match TRBD1. The clonotype was recovered from a human donor in good health. Input material: effector memory CD8+ T cells sorted from blood. Subset given: unstimulated CD8+ effector memory T cells. The CDR3 nucleotides are TGCGCCAGCAGCCAAGATATTTACAGGGGGAACTATGGCTACACCTTC. It yields the protein CASSQDIYRGNYGYTF.